These 8 T cell receptor beta chains were all obtained from the same sample, sequenced in a study of cytomegalovirus exposure and HLA in healthy donors. The assay was immunoSEQ multiplex PCR, and TCRdb's table has in-frame clones only and misses some. The repertoire holds more than 85,000 clones, with around 89% as singletons. Sequencing input: PBMCs. Receptors were obtained from a woman in her twenties or thirties in good health and CMV-seropositive.

The chain carries TRBV15 and TRBJ2-1, with TRBD1 matching over 8 bases. Germline-derived CDR1 and CDR2 are LNHNV and YYDKDF (reference sequence). Unmatched junction bases numbered 8, after V lost 4 bases and J lost 0 bases. There are 17 residues in the CDR3. The CDR3 protein is CATSKPGGSSSYNEQFF. CDR3 DNA: TGTGCCACCAGCAAACCAGGGGGCTCAAGCTCCTACAATGAGCAGTTCTTC.

The V gene is TRBV30, the J gene TRBJ2-2; a weak D match, TRBD1 (5 bases). The germline V gene has CDR1 GTSNPN and CDR2 SVGIG (reference sequence). Trimming shortened V by 0 bases and J by 4 bases, and 9 bases separated the two germline ends. The CDR3 totals 14 residues. The CDR3 DNA reads TGTGCCTGGAGTGTCGGACATTCCACCGGGGAGCTGTTTTTT. This sequence encodes CAWSVGHSTGELFF.

This clone was counted a single time. The rearrangement joins TRBV4-2 to TRBJ2-6, with 7 bases lining up with TRBD2. CDR1 and CDR2 from the germline V gene are LGHNA and YNFKEQ. V dropped 1 base and J dropped 0; count of bases not matched to a gene: 0. The CDR3 runs 16 residues. CDR3 in DNA: TGTGCCAGCAGCCAAGCGGGAGGCTCTGGGGCCAACGTCCTGACTTTC. Its translation is CASSQAGGSGANVLTF.

The chain employs TRBV7-2 and TRBJ2-3; no reliable D call. The V end was cut by 1 base, the J end by 10 bases, with 9 bases between. Germline CDR1 SGHTA, CDR2 FQGNSA. CDR3 length equals 12 residues. CDR3 sequence: CASSLVFQAQYF. In DNA form, the CDR3 reads TGTGCCAGCAGCTTAGTATTCCAGGCGCAGTATTTT.

The gene calls are TRBV7-9 and TRBJ1-2; perhaps TRBD1 as D (5 bases). This CDR3 contains 14 residues. V was shortened by 6 bases and J by 5 bases, with 16 bases between the two germline ends. Germline lookup yields CDR1 SEHNR and CDR2 FQNEAQ (reference sequence). The CDR3 sequence: CASSYDSPGYGYTF. CDR3 nucleotides: TGTGCCAGCAGTTACGACAGTCCCGGGTATGGCTACACCTTC.

This chain uses TRBV7-9 with TRBJ1-4, with TRBD1 identical over 7 bases. Germline loops: CDR1 SEHNR, CDR2 FQNEAQ (reference sequence). J gave up 7 bases and V 5 bases, and 7 bases lay outside the gene matches. The CDR3 spans 14 residues. CDR3 bases: TGTGCCAGCAGCCCTACAGGGGTTAGTGAAAAACTGTTTTTT. The encoded protein is CASSPTGVSEKLFF. Based on the CDR3 plus reference TRBV7-9 and TRBJ1-4, the full variable domain is DTGVSQNPRHKITKRGQNVTFRCDPISEHNRLYWYRQTLGQGPEFLTYFQNEAQLEKSRLLSDRFSAERPKGSFSTLEIQRTEQGDSAMYLCASSPTGVSEKLFFGSGTQLSVL.

The CDR3: CASSSLYGYTF. DNA of the CDR3: TGTGCCAGCAGCTCCCTCTATGGCTACACCTTC. The chain employs TRBV11-2 and TRBJ1-2; unclear D gene. V was shortened by 4 bases and J by 4 bases, with 4 bases between the two germline ends. This CDR3 region has 11 residues. Germline V CDR1 and CDR2: SGHAT, FQNNGV. Based on the CDR3 plus reference TRBV11-2 and TRBJ1-2, the full variable domain is EAGVAQSPRYKIIEKRQSVAFWCNPISGHATLYWYQQILGQGPKLLIQFQNNGVVDDSQLPKDRFSAERLKGVDSTLKIQPAKLEDSAVYLCASSSLYGYTFGSGTRLTVV.

V is TRBV9 and J is TRBJ1-3, with 7 bases matching TRBD1. Germline-derived CDR1 and CDR2 are SGDLS and YYNGEE. The CDR3 loop spans 16 amino acids. V was pared by 4 bases and J by 0 bases, with 7 bases of the junction left unmatched. The CDR3 sequence is CASSPEGAHSGNTIYF. The CDR3 DNA reads as TGTGCCAGCAGCCCCGAGGGGGCTCACTCTGGAAACACCATATATTTT. Filled out from reference TRBV9 and TRBJ1-3, the complete variable domain reads DSGVTQTPKHLITATGQRVTLRCSPRSGDLSVYWYQQSLDQGLQFLIQYYNGEERAKGNILERFSAQQFPDLHSELNLSSLELGDSALYFCASSPEGAHSGNTIYFGEGSWLTVV.